The 27 T cell receptor beta chains below all came from one sample that was sequenced in a study of T cells in Graves' hyperthyroidism and ophthalmopathy. RNA transcripts were the template for amplifying TCR beta CDR3 regions. Primed by the HTBI set, a first-round RT-PCR was run on the TCR CDR3. TCRdb used MiXCR to reprocess the multiplex PCR reads, holding one entry per CDR3 protein. Found here are about 270,000 distinct CDR3 sequences, 25% of them singletons; the top ten hold roughly a quarter. Sequenced material: blood. The receptors here all came from a middle-aged man with Graves' hyperthyroidism that later progressed to Graves' ophthalmopathy.

The chain links TRBV11-2 to TRBJ2-4; 7 bases line up with TRBD1. Trimming took 4 bases from V and 4 from J; bases not matched to a gene: 1. CDR1 SGHAT and CDR2 FQNNGV come from the germline V gene. The CDR3 length is 13 residues. The DNA for the CDR3 is TGTGCCAGCAGCTCGGGACAGAAAAACATTCAGTACTTC. Translation: CASSSGQKNIQYF.

In its sample, this clonotype was seen many times. At one end the junction does not follow the germline gene, possibly because of a read error. This chain joins TRBV20-1 and TRBJ1-5; 8 bases line up with TRBD1. Germline CDR1 is DFQATT and CDR2 is SNEGSKA (reference sequence). The CDR3 contains 12 residues. DNA for the CDR3: TGCAGTGCTAGTTTATCGCAGGGGGCCTGGTATTTT. As protein: CSASLSQGAWYF.

In its sample, this clonotype was seen many times. The chain uses TRBV6-2 or TRBV6-3 and TRBJ1-2; D might be TRBD1 (6 bases). The germline V gene encodes CDR1 MNHEY and CDR2 SVGEGT. This CDR3 is built from 14 residues. Trimming shortened V by 8 bases and J by 2 bases, and 15 bases separated the two germline ends. CDR3 sequence reads: CASVLAGGNYGYTF. The DNA for the CDR3 is TGTGCCAGCGTCTTGGCGGGGGGCAACTATGGCTACACCTTC.

Ten or more counts support this clonotype. The chain employs TRBV24-1 and TRBJ1-2; D gene unclear. With 5 bases removed from V and 4 bases from J, the gap between germline ends came to 4 bases. CDR1 KGHDR and CDR2 SFDVKD come from the germline V gene. This CDR3 has 11 amino acids. CDR3 in DNA: TGTGCCACCAGTGTAGGCTATGGCTACACCTTC. This translates into CATSVGYGYTF.

The CDR3 bases are TGTGCCAGTGCGTGGCAGCCGAACACTGAAGCTTTCTTT. This encodes CASAWQPNTEAFF. The V gene is TRBV19, the J gene TRBJ1-1, with D unresolved. The CDR3 contains 13 residues. Looked up from germline, CDR1 is LNHDA and CDR2 is SQIVND (reference sequence). V lost 8 bases and J 1 base, leaving 11 bases between the germline ends.

The CDR3 spells CASSYSGSGEETQYF. The CDR3 DNA sequence: TGTGCCAGCAGTTACTCGGGATCAGGGGAAGAGACCCAGTACTTC. The rearrangement joins TRBV6-5 to TRBJ2-5, with D perhaps matching TRBD1 (6 bases). The V end lost 0 bases, the J end lost 3 bases, and 11 bases lay between the germline ends. The CDR3 runs 15 residues. The V gene's germline CDR1 is MNHEY and CDR2 SVGAGI.

For this clonotype: One end of the junction fails to match germline, which may point to a read error. This sequence joins TRBV27 and TRBJ2-7; TRBD2 matches at 8 bases. The CDR3 extends over 11 amino acids. The germline V gene encodes CDR1 MNHEY and CDR2 SMNVEV (reference sequence). CDR3 nucleotide sequence: TGTGCCAGCAGTACCCCGGGAGGGCAGTACTTT. Its protein is CASSTPGGQYF.

This clonotype was seen ten or more times. The rearrangement links TRBV12-3 or TRBV12-4 to TRBJ2-7, with TRBD1 matching 8 bases. The CDR3 totals 15 residues. V trimming: 5 bases; J trimming: 2 bases; junction bases outside the gene matches: 8. The CDR3 nucleotides are TGTGCCAGCAGTGCCTACAGGGGGGTGGCCTACGAGCAGTACTTC. Translating gives CASSAYRGVAYEQYF.

This clonotype was counted ten times or more. DNA of the CDR3: TGTGCCTCCTTGGCAGGGACGGGACTAGCCCCCACCGGGGAGCTGTTTTTT. It yields the protein CASLAGTGLAPTGELFF. V is TRBV30 and J is TRBJ2-2, with TRBD2 matching 9 bases. This CDR3 spans 17 amino acids. CDR1 is GTSNPN and CDR2 is SVGIG in the germline V gene (reference sequence). J lost 4 bases, V lost 7 bases, and 16 bases had no gene match.

This clonotype was picked up many times. The gene calls are TRBV7-9 and TRBJ2-4; TRBD2 agrees at 8 bases. CDR3 length: 17 residues. Germline CDR1 and CDR2: SEHNR and FQNEAQ (reference sequence). V dropped 1 base and J dropped 0; count of bases not matched to a gene: 5. The CDR3 is CASSLGAGDGAKNIQYF. The CDR3 bases are TGTGCCAGCAGCTTAGGAGCGGGGGATGGAGCCAAAAACATTCAGTACTTC. Using reference TRBV7-9 and TRBJ2-4 for the parts outside the CDR3, the full variable domain is DTGVSQNPRHKITKRGQNVTFRCDPISEHNRLYWYRQTLGQGPEFLTYFQNEAQLEKSRLLSDRFSAERPKGSFSTLEIQRTEQGDSAMYLCASSLGAGDGAKNIQYFGAGTRLSVL.

The chain recombines TRBV4-1 with TRBJ2-2, with TRBD1 as a possible D gene (5 bases). The germline V gene has CDR1 MGHRA and CDR2 YSYEKL. V was pared by 5 bases and J by 3 bases, with 7 bases between. The CDR3 is 13 residues long. The CDR3 is CASSAGYTGELFF. CDR3 bases: TGCGCCAGCAGCGCAGGGTACACCGGGGAGCTGTTTTTT.

The CDR3 region has the DNA TGCAGTGCTTATCCCAACGACAGGGGCCCATCACCCCTCCACTTT. It translates to CSAYPNDRGPSPLHF. J is TRBJ1-6 and V is TRBV20-1; TRBD1 matches 8 bases. Trimming at V came to 5 bases and at J to 10 bases, leaving 13 bases not matched to a gene. The germline CDR1 and CDR2 sequences are DFQATT and SNEGSKA (reference sequence). This CDR3 comprises 15 residues.

At least ten counts were recorded for this clonotype. This chain links TRBV20-1 with TRBJ1-1, with D possibly TRBD1 on 5 matching bases. From germline, CDR1 is DFQATT and CDR2 SNEGSKA (reference sequence). Trimming took off 3 bases at V and 3 bases at J, with 8 bases between the two ends. The CDR3 totals 12 residues. In DNA, the CDR3 is TGCAGTGCTAGCAGGGAAGACACTGAAGCTTTCTTT. Its translation: CSASREDTEAFF.

This clonotype came up a few times. The junction differs from germline at one of its ends, possibly a read error. The chain recombines TRBV5-4 with TRBJ2-2, with 12 bases identical to TRBD2. Per the germline V gene, CDR1 is SGHNT and CDR2 is YYREEE (reference sequence). This CDR3 region has 17 residues. The chain's CDR3 is CASSSLAGGSNTWELFF. The CDR3 DNA reads as TGTGCCAGCAGCTCACTAGCGGGAGGTTCGAACACCTGGGAGCTGTTTTTT. Based on the CDR3 plus reference TRBV5-4 and TRBJ2-2, the full variable domain is ETGVTQSPTHLIKTRGQQVTLRCSSQSGHNTVSWYQQALGQGPQFIFQYYREEENGRGNFPPRFSGLQFPNYSSELNVNALELDDSALYLCASSSLAGGSNTWELFFGEGSRLTVL.

This clonotype was found many times. The genes are TRBV20-1 and TRBJ1-1; possible D gene TRBD1, 6 bases. The CDR3 is made up of 13 amino acids. Germline assignment: CDR1 DFQATT and CDR2 SNEGSKA (reference sequence). V lost 6 bases to trimming and J lost 1 base, with 12 bases between them. The CDR3 DNA follows: TGCAGTGCCGTAGGGACAAAGAACACTGAAGCTTTCTTT. It yields the protein CSAVGTKNTEAFF.

There are many counts of this clonotype. The V gene is TRBV9, the J gene TRBJ2-7, with D unclear. The ends were cut back, 0 bases at V and 1 base at J, with 8 bases in the middle. Germline CDR1 and CDR2: SGDLS and YYNGEE. CDR3 length: 14 amino acids. CDR3 sequence (DNA): TGTGCCAGCAGCGTAGAGGCGTTATCCTACGAGCAGTACTTC. Translated, it gives CASSVEALSYEQYF.

This clonotype was counted once. This sequence joins TRBV29-1 and TRBJ2-2; 14 bases align to TRBD2. The trim removed 1 base at V and 4 bases at J, leaving 11 bases unmatched. This CDR3 is built from 19 residues. The germline gives CDR1 SQVTM, CDR2 ANQGSEA. The CDR3: CSVEVGETSGRERTGELFF. CDR3 coding DNA: TGCAGCGTTGAAGTGGGAGAGACTAGCGGGAGGGAGCGCACCGGGGAGCTGTTTTTT.

There are many counts of this clonotype. V and J are TRBV30 and TRBJ1-1; D gene ambiguous. Germline V CDR1 and CDR2: GTSNPN, SVGIG (reference sequence). V lost 1 base, J lost 10 bases, and 13 bases lay in between. This CDR3 is 12 amino acids long. The CDR3 loop reads CAWSGVGRSAFF. In DNA, the CDR3 is TGTGCCTGGAGTGGAGTGGGCCGATCAGCTTTCTTT. Looking up the rest from reference TRBV30 and TRBJ1-1 gives the full variable domain: SQTIHQWPATLVQPVGSPLSLECTVEGTSNPNLYWYRQAAGRGLQLLFYSVGIGQISSEVPQNLSASRPQDRQFILSSKKLLLSDSGFYLCAWSGVGRSAFFGQGTRLTVV.

The V call is TRBV12-3 or TRBV12-4, the J call TRBJ1-1; the match to TRBD1 covers 9 bases. The CDR3 totals 14 residues. V shed 7 bases and J 5 bases; nucleotides not matched to a gene: 8. Written as DNA, the CDR3 is TGTGCCAGCATTCCCCTCGGGACAGGGACTGAAGCTTTCTTT. It is translated as CASIPLGTGTEAFF.

Comment on this clonotype: One end of the junction varies from germline; a read error may be responsible. V gene TRBV28 combines with J gene TRBJ2-7, with a possible D match to TRBD2 (6 bases). CDR1 and CDR2 (germline): MDHEN, SYDVKM. The CDR3 length is 14 residues. DNA for the CDR3: TGCGCCAGCAGCCCCGGGACTCCACTCTACGAGCAGTACTTC. Its translation is CASSPGTPLYEQYF.

This clonotype was seen at least ten times. V is TRBV6-2 or TRBV6-3 and J is TRBJ2-7; D is unresolved. CDR3 size: 20 residues. Trimming shortened V by 0 bases and J by 7 bases, and 31 bases separated the two germline ends. From germline, CDR1 is MNHEY and CDR2 SVGEGT. CDR3 coding DNA: TGTGCCAGCAGTTACTCCTCCTCCTTAATGTCACACGGCCAAGGGTGGGAGCAGTACTTC. This codes for CASSYSSSLMSHGQGWEQYF.

This clonotype was seen repeatedly, ten times or more. The gene calls are TRBV30 and TRBJ1-3; no clear D gene. V was pared by 1 base and J by 0 bases, with 7 bases between. The CDR3 has 14 amino acids. CDR1 and CDR2 (germline): GTSNPN, SVGIG (reference sequence). As DNA, the CDR3 is TGTGCCTGGAGTGGCCTCTACTCTGGAAACACCATATATTTT. Its translation: CAWSGLYSGNTIYF.

This clonotype was seen many times. This sequence joins TRBV11-2 and TRBJ2-5, with D possibly being TRBD1 or TRBD2 (5 bases each). This CDR3 has 14 amino acids. Trimming shortened V by 8 bases and J by 9 bases, and 22 bases separated the two germline ends. Germline V gene sequence: CDR1 SGHAT, CDR2 FQNNGV. This chain's CDR3 is CASDRDPFLRAQYF. CDR3 nucleotide sequence: TGTGCCAGCGACCGGGACCCCTTTCTTAGGGCCCAGTACTTC.

In this sample, this clonotype turned up many times. The genes are TRBV5-1 and TRBJ2-7; weak D call: TRBD2 (5 bases). V lost 0 bases to trimming and J lost 2 bases, with 9 bases between them. The germline CDR1 and CDR2 sequences are SGHRS and YFSETQ. This CDR3 comprises 14 residues. Written as DNA, the CDR3 is TGCGCCAGCAGCTTGGGCAGCGGAGCCTACGAGCAGTACTTC. This encodes CASSLGSGAYEQYF.

In this sample, this clonotype turned up many times. The V call is TRBV11-3, the J call TRBJ2-7; the D gene is possibly TRBD1 (6 bases). CDR1 SGHNT and CDR2 YENEEA come from the germline V gene. This CDR3 is built from 13 residues. Between the trimmed V and J ends, which lost 6 bases and 6 bases, there was a span of 15 bases. This chain's CDR3 is CASRTAGVGEQYF. The CDR3 bases are TGTGCCAGCAGGACGGCAGGGGTGGGCGAGCAGTACTTC.

The chain uses TRBV6-2 or TRBV6-3 and TRBJ1-1; TRBD1 is a possible D gene (5 bases). This CDR3 has 18 residues. Trimming took 4 bases from V and 3 from J, leaving 24 bases between them. From germline, CDR1 is MNHEY and CDR2 SVGEGT. CDR3 bases: TGTGCCAGCAGTTTTCCACGGCAAAGACTCCGGGGGTACACTGAAGCTTTCTTT. Translated, it gives CASSFPRQRLRGYTEAFF.

This clonotype was observed a few times. The rearrangement links TRBV3-1 to TRBJ1-6; a weak D match, TRBD1 (5 bases). The V gene's germline CDR1 is LGHDT and CDR2 YNNKEL (reference sequence). The CDR3 runs 12 residues. The V end was cut by 4 bases, the J end by 10 bases, with 8 bases between. The CDR3 loop is CASSLRDSPLHF. Written as DNA, the CDR3 is TGTGCCAGCAGCCTCAGGGACTCACCCCTCCACTTT.